These 27 T cell receptor beta chains were all obtained from the same sample, sequenced in a study of type 1 and type 2 diabetes patients. PCR was run on genomic DNA. Multiplex PCR with 30 forward and 13 reverse primers amplified the TCR beta CDR3. TCRdb reprocessed the multiplex PCR reads via MiXCR and lists one record per CDR3 protein. This table holds more than 250,000 distinct CDR3 sequences, around 47% found once. Sample: peripheral blood mononuclear cells (PBMCs). The receptors were sampled from a man between 18 and 35 years old with type 2 diabetes.

A remark on this clonotype: An end of the junction differs from the germline gene, which may be a read error. The chain couples TRBV10-1 to TRBJ2-3; 9 bases map to TRBD1. In germline, CDR1 is WNHNN, CDR2 SYGVQD (reference sequence). This CDR3 comprises 15 residues. The CDR3 reads CASNRGLGGSDTQYF. The CDR3 region has the DNA TGTGCCAGCAACAGGGGGCTAGGAGGATCAGATACGCAGTATTTT.

The genes are TRBV27 and TRBJ2-7; no definite D call. Germline CDR1 MNHEY, CDR2 SMNVEV (reference sequence). The CDR3 extends over 11 amino acids. V was shortened by 7 bases and J by 5 bases, with 9 bases between the two germline ends. In nucleotides, the CDR3 is TGTGCCAGCACGGCAGGACACGAGCAGTACTTC. Translating gives CASTAGHEQYF.

On this clonotype: This may come from a read error, since a much larger clone is one base off. The gene calls are TRBV7-2 and TRBJ1-6; D might be TRBD1 (5 bases). The CDR3 loop spans 15 amino acids. CDR1 is SGHTA, CDR2 FQGNSA, per germline. The V gene lost 5 bases and the J gene lost 6 bases, with 14 bases spanning the gap. Here the CDR3 reads CASSAAGAVNSPLHF. CDR3 coding DNA: TGTGCCAGCAGCGCAGCCGGGGCAGTTAATTCACCCCTCCACTTT.

The chain joins TRBV25-1 to TRBJ2-1, with 11 nucleotides matching TRBD2. CDR3 length: 20 residues. The V segment lost 5 bases and the J segment 0 bases; nucleotides outside the gene matches: 15. In germline, CDR1 is MGHDK, CDR2 SYGVNS. In DNA form, the CDR3 reads TGTGCCAGCAGTTACTCGGGGGATAGCGGGGGGGCTAGCTCCTACAATGAGCAGTTCTTC. Protein: CASSYSGDSGGASSYNEQFF.

This clonotype was seen ten or more times. The chain is built from TRBV19 and TRBJ1-2; D possibly corresponds to TRBD1 (5 bases). Germline V gene lookup returns CDR1 LNHDA and CDR2 SQIVND (reference sequence). The CDR3 has 15 residues. Trimming took off 7 bases at V and 0 bases at J, with 15 bases between the two ends. The CDR3 region is CASKAGAGANYGYTF. CDR3 DNA: TGTGCCAGTAAGGCCGGGGCCGGGGCTAACTATGGCTACACCTTC.

The V call is TRBV2, the J call TRBJ2-7; D is uncertain. Germline CDR1 SNHLY, CDR2 FYNNEI. The CDR3 is 14 amino acids. The V end was cut by 5 bases, the J end by 3 bases, with 14 bases between. The CDR3 DNA follows: TGTGCCAGCAGTTCCGTTAATTCCGGCTACGAGCAGTACTTC. It codes for CASSSVNSGYEQYF.

V is TRBV19 and J is TRBJ1-2, with TRBD1 as a possible D gene (6 bases). The V end was cut by 3 bases, the J end by 12 bases, with 17 bases between. The CDR3 is 13 residues long. The V gene's germline CDR1 is LNHDA and CDR2 SQIVND (reference sequence). In DNA, the CDR3 is TGTGCCAGTAGTATGGCGGGGGCGGACGGCCACACCTTC. It yields the protein CASSMAGADGHTF.

The chain uses TRBV27 and TRBJ2-1, with D hard to call. V lost 0 bases and J 7 bases, leaving 4 bases between the germline ends. Germline CDR1 and CDR2: MNHEY and SMNVEV (reference sequence). CDR3 length equals 12 residues. This CDR3 is CASSLSANEQFF. CDR3 DNA sequence: TGTGCCAGCAGTTTATCAGCAAATGAGCAGTTCTTC.

V and J are TRBV27 and TRBJ2-7, with D possibly matching TRBD2 (6 bases). The CDR3 is 13 residues long. V dropped 8 bases and J dropped 4 bases, with 15 bases sitting between them. Looked up from germline, CDR1 is MNHEY and CDR2 is SMNVEV (reference sequence). The CDR3 nucleotides read TGTGCCAGCCAGAGGAATAGCGGTTACGAGCAGTACTTC. Residues: CASQRNSGYEQYF.

This clonotype came up many times. The chain has TRBV15 and TRBJ1-5, with a possible D match to TRBD1 (5 bases). CDR3 length equals 14 residues. In germline, CDR1 is LNHNV, CDR2 YYDKDF (reference sequence). Between the trimmed V and J ends, which lost 5 bases and 1 base, there was a span of 9 bases. The CDR3 protein is CATSDQGSNQPQHF. The CDR3 DNA is TGTGCCACCAGCGACCAGGGAAGCAATCAGCCCCAGCATTTT.

This clonotype is a singleton in its sample. A read error is likely, as this CDR3 ends without the conserved phenylalanine or tryptophan. The DNA is omitted, as the CDR3 cannot be located on it reliably, and the CDR3 follows TCRdb's listing. The chain combines TRBV4-2 with TRBJ1-2; the table names TRBD1, a call not compared with the DNA. The germline V gene encodes CDR1 LGHNA and CDR2 YNFKEQ. The CDR3 is 12 amino acids long, termini counted. CDR3 loop: CASSLPHTQGTY.

The chain links TRBV6-6 to TRBJ1-5; D is unresolved. The germline V gene encodes CDR1 MNHNY and CDR2 SVGAGI (reference sequence). The CDR3 is 14 amino acids. Trimming took 2 bases from V and 3 from J, leaving 8 bases between them. CDR3: CASSYGGLNQPQHF. CDR3 bases: TGTGCCAGCAGTTACGGCGGACTCAATCAGCCCCAGCATTTT.

Only a few counts were recorded for this clonotype. J is TRBJ1-1 and V is TRBV29-1; D remains unclear. This CDR3 contains 11 residues. Germline V gives CDR1 SQVTM, CDR2 ANQGSEA. V shed 7 bases and J shed 6 bases, with 12 bases lying between them. The CDR3 DNA reads TGCAGCGCCCGGAGAGAGGCTGAAGCTTTCTTT. The encoded protein is CSARREAEAFF.

This clonotype has only a few counts. The chain carries TRBV7-3 and TRBJ2-7, with 8 bases identical to TRBD2. Germline CDR1 reads SGHTA; CDR2 reads FQGTGA. Losses at the gene ends were 5 bases for V and 2 bases for J; bases not matched to a gene: 8. This CDR3 comprises 15 residues. CDR3 sequence (DNA): TGTGCCAGCAGCCCCCGGGGGGGGAGAGCCTACGAGCAGTACTTC. Protein: CASSPRGGRAYEQYF.

The V gene is TRBV7-2, the J gene TRBJ2-6; 10 nucleotides match TRBD1. The CDR3 has 19 amino acids. Looked up from germline, CDR1 is SGHTA and CDR2 is FQGNSA. The J segment lost 0 bases and the V segment lost 3 bases, leaving 8 bases of the junction unmatched. The CDR3 is CASSLYMGQGSSGANVLTF. CDR3 sequence (DNA): TGTGCCAGCAGCTTGTACATGGGACAGGGGTCCTCTGGGGCCAACGTCCTGACTTTC.

The chain is built from TRBV28 and TRBJ1-1, with D uncertain. The germline V and J ends were trimmed by 4 bases and 2 bases, with 11 bases remaining between them. Germline CDR1 reads MDHEN; CDR2 reads SYDVKM. There are 14 residues in the CDR3. This CDR3 is CASSSPLLNTEAFF. DNA for the CDR3: TGTGCCAGCAGTTCACCCCTTCTCAACACTGAAGCTTTCTTT.

This chain connects TRBV5-1 to TRBJ1-1; the D is unclear. V was shortened by 5 bases and J by 0 bases, with 8 bases between the two germline ends. The CDR3 length is 13 residues. CDR1 is SGHRS and CDR2 is YFSETQ in the germline V gene. The CDR3 is CASRKGLNTEAFF. CDR3 DNA sequence: TGCGCCAGCAGGAAAGGTTTGAACACTGAAGCTTTCTTT.

The chain carries TRBV7-9 and TRBJ1-4; tentatively, D is TRBD1 (5 bases). The CDR3 is 15 amino acids. Trimming shortened V by 4 bases and J by 7 bases, and 16 bases separated the two germline ends. CDR1 is SEHNR and CDR2 is FQNEAQ in the germline V gene (reference sequence). This CDR3 reads CASSSGGGSSEKLFF. In nucleotides, the CDR3 is TGTGCCAGCAGCTCCGGGGGGGGGTCAAGTGAAAAACTGTTTTTT. The full variable domain, with the rest looked up from reference TRBV7-9 and TRBJ1-4, is DTGVSQNPRHKITKRGQNVTFRCDPISEHNRLYWYRQTLGQGPEFLTYFQNEAQLEKSRLLSDRFSAERPKGSFSTLEIQRTEQGDSAMYLCASSSGGGSSEKLFFGSGTQLSVL.

This clonotype turned up a few times. V is TRBV10-3 and J is TRBJ2-3; 15 bases fit TRBD2. The CDR3 extends over 18 amino acids. In germline, CDR1 is ENHRY, CDR2 SYGVKD. Losses at the gene ends were 4 bases for V and 2 bases for J; bases not matched to a gene: 7. CDR3 protein: CAISGGTSGRTDTDTQYF. The CDR3 DNA reads as TGTGCCATCAGTGGCGGGACTAGCGGGAGGACGGACACAGATACGCAGTATTTT.

The chain recombines TRBV2 with TRBJ1-5, with D possibly matching TRBD1 (5 bases). V lost 1 base and J 4 bases, leaving 11 bases between the germline ends. The CDR3 is made up of 15 amino acids. The germline CDR1 and CDR2 sequences are SNHLY and FYNNEI. Here the CDR3 reads CASSEVRQTNQPQHF. CDR3 bases: TGTGCCAGCAGTGAAGTGAGACAGACTAATCAGCCCCAGCATTTT.

As concerns this clonotype: A read error may account for a junction end that differs from germline. V and J are TRBV4-2 and TRBJ1-4; a possible D gene is TRBD1 (5 bases). The CDR3 loop spans 16 amino acids. Germline CDR1 reads LGHNA; CDR2 reads YNFKEQ. The DNA for the CDR3 is TGTGCCAGCAGCCAAGATTGGTGGGGGTCTAATGGAAAACTGTTTTTT. Encoded protein: CASSQDWWGSNGKLFF.

This clonotype was observed a handful of times. The chain links TRBV24-1 to TRBJ2-2, with 7 bases fitting TRBD2. This CDR3 has 17 residues. With 3 bases clipped from V and 1 base from J, the junction kept 7 bases outside the gene matches. CDR1 and CDR2 from the germline V gene are KGHDR and SFDVKD. This chain's CDR3 is CATSDISPSGNTGELFF. DNA of the CDR3: TGTGCCACCAGTGATATTTCGCCTAGCGGGAACACCGGGGAGCTGTTTTTT.

The chain links TRBV2 to TRBJ2-3; D gene ambiguous. The CDR3 contains 12 residues. V lost 2 bases to trimming and J lost 6 bases, with 6 bases between them. Germline V gives CDR1 SNHLY, CDR2 FYNNEI. The CDR3 sequence is CASSELADTQYF. CDR3 DNA: TGTGCCAGCAGTGAACTCGCCGATACGCAGTATTTT.

This clonotype was recorded at least ten times. The CDR3 region is CATSRDWGWEANYGYTF. In DNA, the CDR3 is TGTGCCACCAGCAGAGATTGGGGATGGGAAGCTAACTATGGCTACACCTTC. The gene calls are TRBV15 and TRBJ1-2; the D is unclear. The germline CDR1 and CDR2 sequences are LNHNV and YYDKDF (reference sequence). The CDR3 covers 17 residues. V gave up 0 bases and J gave up 0 bases, with 14 bases separating them.

This clonotype was seen a few times. V and J are TRBV27 and TRBJ2-7; possible D gene TRBD1, 6 bases. The V gene's germline CDR1 is MNHEY and CDR2 SMNVEV (reference sequence). The CDR3 is 13 residues long. Trimming took 9 bases from V and 5 from J, leaving 17 bases between them. CDR3 nucleotide sequence: TGTGCCAGTGCGACAGGACGGTGGGACGAGCAGTACTTC. Protein: CASATGRWDEQYF.

The chain combines TRBV20-1 with TRBJ2-5; the match to TRBD2 covers 8 bases. Germline V CDR1 and CDR2: DFQATT, SNEGSKA (reference sequence). The CDR3 is 14 residues long. V was pared by 7 bases and J by 5 bases, with 12 bases of the junction left unmatched. CDR3: CSDILAGLRETQYF. The CDR3 DNA follows: TGCAGTGATATCCTAGCGGGCCTTAGGGAGACCCAGTACTTC.

This clonotype has just a few counts. This chain joins TRBV7-2 and TRBJ2-3; 11 bases line up with TRBD2. CDR1 is SGHTA, CDR2 FQGNSA, per germline. V shed 2 bases, J shed 2 bases, and the junction held 12 bases outside the gene matches. The CDR3 runs to 19 residues. The CDR3 sequence: CASSLHPTSGGGTTDTQYF. DNA of the CDR3: TGTGCCAGCAGCTTACATCCCACTAGCGGGGGTGGCACCACAGATACGCAGTATTTT.